This record concerns one T cell receptor beta chain sequence. The CDR3 length is 13 residues. Germline CDR1 reads MGHDK; CDR2 reads SYGVNS. Trimming left V 4 bases short and J 5 bases short, with 11 bases between. The DNA input per sorted-subset replicate PCR was 200 ng, corresponding to tens of thousands of T cell genomes. Some clones are missing from TCRdb's copy, which holds only in-frame ones; the method was immunoSEQ multiplex PCR. The data hold 850,000 to 1,200,000 clones, with about 76% observed a single time. This sample is part of a study of shared clonotypes between healthy human individuals.

This TCR derives from a young man in good health. Sequencing was carried out using memory CD4+ T cells sorted from blood. The subset denotes: CD45RA-negative fraction. The chain combines TRBV25-1 with TRBJ2-5; no clear D. The CDR3 DNA follows: TGTGCCAGCAGTGGGCACCTGTTGGAGACCCAGTACTTC. It codes for CASSGHLLETQYF.